This section outlines one T cell receptor beta chain sequence together with its context. The sample originates from a study of cytomegalovirus exposure and HLA in healthy donors. V lost 7 bases to trimming and J lost 4 bases; unmatched junction nucleotides: 9. This CDR3 has 14 amino acids. Germline lookup yields CDR1 MDHEN and CDR2 SYDVKM. PCR involved 60 Vbeta and 13 Jbeta primers. Using immunoSEQ multiplex PCR, the repertoire was profiled, and TCRdb retains in-frame clones only, with some absent. The table lists tens of thousands of clones, roughly 83% of them singletons. The chain couples TRBV28 to TRBJ1-1, with 7 nucleotides matching TRBD1. Sequencing was carried out using PBMCs. The TCR was taken from a woman aged 40-49 years in good health and CMV-seropositive. The CDR3 sequence is CASTFRGLGTEAFF. DNA of the CDR3: TGTGCCAGCACTTTCAGGGGGTTGGGCACTGAAGCTTTCTTT.